The sample holds many counts of the clone carrying this T cell receptor beta chain. The antigen remains unidentified. The data belong to a study of T cells after yellow fever vaccination. J gave up 2 bases and V 3 bases, and 5 bases lay outside the gene matches. Germline V lookup: CDR1 MDHEN, CDR2 SYDVKM. This CDR3 comprises 17 residues. Findings and caveats of the study: The appearance of a small share of clonotypes in both CD4 and CD8 compartments was observed. A large majority of primary-vaccination clones showed up again after the booster (under 98% CD4, around 90% CD8). Contaminating bulk clonotypes could be abundant in FACS-sorted repertoires.

TCRdb passed the 5' RACE reads through MiXCR, listing each CDR3 protein once. Of some 150,000 distinct CDR3 sequences listed, approximately 6.6% were seen once; the top ten hold approximately 0.67%. Material: CD4+ T cells sorted from PBMCs, obtained 10 days after the yellow fever booster vaccination. The TCR sequence derives from a man aged 25 to 40 who received the YFV17D yellow fever vaccine. The chain is built from TRBV28 and TRBJ2-3, with 13 bases lining up with TRBD2. CDR3 DNA sequence: TGTGCCAGCAGTTTTCCGGGACTAGCGGGGCTCACAGATACGCAGTATTTT. Translated, it gives CASSFPGLAGLTDTQYF.